Below, 5 T cell receptor beta chains from the same sample are listed, as sequenced in a study of T cells in Graves' hyperthyroidism and ophthalmopathy. Amplification of TCR beta CDR3 regions used RNA as the template. The TCR CDR3 first-round RT-PCR relied on the HTBI primer set. TCRdb re-called the multiplex PCR reads with MiXCR, one entry per CDR3 protein. The sample lists about 640,000 distinct CDR3 sequences, more than 20% seen once, with roughly a third in the top ten. The sample consisted of blood. The receptors come from a man aged 25-45 years with Graves' ophthalmopathy.

This chain uses TRBV28 with TRBJ2-4, with 9 positions matching TRBD2. Germline V gene lookup returns CDR1 MDHEN and CDR2 SYDVKM. The CDR3 contains 15 residues. V was pared by 2 bases and J by 6 bases, with 5 bases of the junction left unmatched. In DNA form, the CDR3 reads TGTGCCAGCAGTTTAGCGGGAGGGCGGGGAAACATTCAGTACTTC. Its protein product is CASSLAGGRGNIQYF.

With respect to this clonotype: This may come from a read error, since a much larger clone is one base off. This chain links TRBV28 with TRBJ2-3, with 8 positions matching TRBD2. Germline CDR1 is MDHEN and CDR2 is SYDVKM. This CDR3 spans 15 amino acids. The CDR3 loop is CASSSPGGGTDTQDF. In DNA form, the CDR3 reads TGTGCCAGCAGTTCGCCCGGGGGGGGCACAGATACGCAGGATTTT.

This clonotype was seen many times. This chain connects TRBV5-1 to TRBJ2-7; D uncertain. The CDR3 sequence is 13 residues long. Deletions cut 0 bases from V and 4 bases from J, with 8 bases between. The germline V gene encodes CDR1 SGHRS and CDR2 YFSETQ. CDR3 sequence reads: CASSLATEYEQYF. The CDR3, as DNA: TGCGCCAGCAGCTTGGCCACGGAATACGAGCAGTACTTC.

This clonotype has more than one count but fewer than ten. The rearrangement uses TRBV29-1 and TRBJ2-7, with D uncertain. This CDR3 is 12 amino acids long. Trimming cost V 1 base and J 3 bases, with 7 bases left between them. Looked up from germline, CDR1 is SQVTM and CDR2 is ANQGSEA. CDR3 sequence: CSVEAGHYEQYF. CDR3 bases: TGCAGCGTTGAAGCAGGCCACTACGAGCAGTACTTC.

In its sample, this clonotype was seen a few times. The CDR3, as DNA: TGCGCCAGCAGTTCGGACAGGGGTGAGGAAAAACTGTTTTTT. Its protein is CASSSDRGEEKLFF. The chain carries TRBV5-1 and TRBJ1-4; 9 positions match TRBD1. In germline, CDR1 is SGHRS, CDR2 YFSETQ. The J segment lost 8 bases and the V segment lost 5 bases, leaving 7 bases of the junction unmatched. The CDR3 consists of 14 residues.